This T cell receptor beta chain was identified in a study of PD-L1 blockade in urothelial cancer. Overall study: Peripheral blood specimens exhibited a median yield of about 140,000 T cells.

Time point denoted: peripheral blood 6 weeks after treatment start. The CDR3 runs to 15 residues. V lost 5 bases and J lost 3; bases outside the gene matches: 8. CDR1 is SGHVS and CDR2 is FQNEAQ in the germline V gene. Here immunoSEQ multiplex PCR was the method, and the copy in TCRdb shows in-frame clones only, minus some. The profile shows about 76,000 clones, under 95% of them singletons. The genes are TRBV7-8 and TRBJ2-7; 9 bases line up with TRBD2. The sample was PBMCs, taken around atezolizumab (anti-PD-L1) treatment. This receptor was taken from a woman at least 80 years old with urothelial cancer. The CDR3 loop reads CASSPRISGSYEQYF. As DNA, the CDR3 is TGTGCCAGCAGCCCCCGTATTAGCGGGAGCTACGAGCAGTACTTC.